The 17 T cell receptor beta chains below come from one sample, sequenced in a study of T cells in women clearing cervical HPV infection. The method was immunoSEQ multiplex PCR; TCRdb's version includes in-frame clones alone and lacks a portion of them. In total, the table holds around 30,000 clones. Sequenced: blood buffy coat. The receptors were gathered from a woman between 18 and 70 years old with a cervical HPV16 infection that either progressed to CIN3+ or cleared (not recorded which).

On this clone: The read ends 3 residues early relative to the CDR3; the germline J gene fills the gap. The chain is built from TRBV7-8 and TRBJ2-2; perhaps TRBD2 as D (6 bases). Between the trimmed V and J ends, which lost 5 bases and 1 base, there was a span of 14 bases. Germline V lookup: CDR1 SGHVS, CDR2 FQNEAQ. The length of the CDR3 is 16 residues. The part of the CDR3 DNA that was read is TGTGCCAGCAGCCCCCGGGGGAAGGTGAACACCGGGGAG. This encodes CASSPRGKVNTGE. The full CDR3 protein is CASSPRGKVNTGELFF.

The CDR3 sequence: CASSLEVSSYEQYF. The sequenced CDR3 bases are TGTGCCAGCAGCTTAGAGGTGAGCTCCTACGAG. V usage is TRBV7-6 and J usage is TRBJ2-7, with D unresolved. From the germline J gene comes the end of the CDR3, since the read stops 3 residues before it. CDR1 is SGHVS, CDR2 FNYEAQ, per germline. The V end lost 1 base, the J end lost 0 bases, and 7 bases lay between the germline ends. The CDR3 length is 14 residues.

Notes on this clone: The missing CDR3 end, 3 residues past where the read stops, is filled in from the germline J gene. The rearrangement joins TRBV28 to TRBJ1-1; D remains unclear. There are 13 residues in the CDR3. The germline V gene has CDR1 MDHEN and CDR2 SYDVKM. Trimming pared 8 bases from V and 0 bases from J, leaving 10 bases between. This chain's CDR3 is CASVVELNTEAFF. Partial CDR3 DNA: TGTGCCAGCGTCGTAGAGCTGAACACTGAA.

As for this clone: The CDR3 is cut off 3 residues early in the read; its end comes from the germline J gene. The J gene is TRBJ1-4, the V gene TRBV5-1; D is unclear. CDR1 and CDR2 (germline): SGHRS, YFSETQ. The CDR3 runs 15 residues. Deletions cut 0 bases from V and 6 bases from J, with 12 bases between. CDR3 bases read: TGCGCCAGCAGCTTGGACGGGGAGGTTCATGAAAAA. Amino acids: CASSLDGEVHEK. The complete CDR3 sequence is CASSLDGEVHEKLFF.

Note on this clone: The read ends 3 residues before the CDR3 terminus; that terminus is restored from the germline J gene. This chain uses TRBV5-4 with TRBJ1-1, with D perhaps TRBD1 (5 bases). Trimming stripped 3 bases from V and 3 bases from J, with 18 bases between. CDR3 length: 16 residues. Germline loops: CDR1 SGHNT, CDR2 YYREEE (reference sequence). The sequenced CDR3 bases are TGTGCCAGCAGCTGGCGAAGGGGCGGTGGGTACACTGAA. It is translated as CASSWRRGGGYTE. The whole CDR3 reads CASSWRRGGGYTEAFF. Full variable domain (missing parts from reference TRBV5-4 and TRBJ1-1): ETGVTQSPTHLIKTRGQQVTLRCSSQSGHNTVSWYQQALGQGPQFIFQYYREEENGRGNFPPRFSGLQFPNYSSELNVNALELDDSALYLCASSWRRGGGYTEAFFGQGTRLTVV.

The part of the CDR3 DNA that was read is TGCGCCAGCAGCACGGGACAGGGAGGCACAGATACG. Protein product: CASSTGQGGTDT. The whole CDR3 sequence is CASSTGQGGTDTQYF. The chain recombines TRBV5-1 with TRBJ2-3; the match to TRBD1 covers 9 bases. The read falls 3 residues short of the CDR3 end, and the missing part is taken from the germline J gene. After removal of 4 bases from V and 1 base from J, the junction contained 4 bases not matched to a gene. CDR3 length: 15 residues. CDR1 and CDR2 (germline): SGHRS, YFSETQ. Together with reference TRBV5-1 and TRBJ2-3, the CDR3 gives the full variable domain: KAGVTQTPRYLIKTRGQQVTLSCSPISGHRSVSWYQQTPGQGLQFLFEYFSETQRNKGNFPGRFSGRQFSNSRSEMNVSTLELGDSALYLCASSTGQGGTDTQYFGPGTRLTVL.

About this clone itself: The CDR3 end falls 3 residues outside the read, so it is completed with the germline J gene. The rearrangement uses TRBV12-3 or TRBV12-4 and TRBJ1-1; D unclear. The CDR3 has 12 amino acids. V was clipped by 5 bases and J by 5 bases, with 9 bases between them. CDR3 bases read: TGTGCCAGCAGTGGCGACGGGACTGAA. Its protein product is CASSGDGTE. The CDR3 reads in full as CASSGDGTEAFF.

CDR3 protein: CASSTTTDGPGEQYF. Partial CDR3 DNA: TGTGCCAGCAGCACTACGACCGACGGTCCCGGCGAG. This sequence joins TRBV5-4 and TRBJ2-7; D gene uncertain. From the germline J gene comes the end of the CDR3, since the read stops 3 residues before it. V was clipped by 4 bases and J by 6 bases, with 20 bases between them. From germline, CDR1 is SGHNT and CDR2 YYREEE (reference sequence). This CDR3 contains 15 residues.

On this clone itself: The read comes to an end 3 residues before the CDR3 does, leaving the germline J gene to fill in the end. This rearrangement joins TRBV19 to TRBJ1-5; no reliable D call. This CDR3 region has 14 residues. The germline V gene has CDR1 LNHDA and CDR2 SQIVND (reference sequence). V lost 5 bases to trimming and J lost 7 bases, with 15 bases between them. The part of the CDR3 DNA that was read is TGTGCCAGTAGTCTCCAAAACAGAAACCAGCCC. Translating it yields CASSLQNRNQP. Given in full, the CDR3 is CASSLQNRNQPQHF.

With respect to this clone: The read gets to within 3 residues of the CDR3 end, and the germline J gene fills in the rest. Other DNA variants within this sample encode the same CDR3. V gene TRBV19 combines with J gene TRBJ1-3; D unclear. Trimming shortened V by 5 bases and J by 0 bases, and 14 bases separated the two germline ends. CDR3 length: 16 amino acids. Looked up from germline, CDR1 is LNHDA and CDR2 is SQIVND (reference sequence). CDR3 sequence: CASSPDGGFSGNTIYF. Incomplete CDR3 DNA: TGTGCCAGTAGTCCCGACGGCGGATTCTCTGGAAACACC.

For this clone: The read ends 3 residues shy of where the CDR3 ends; the end is completed using the germline J gene. J is TRBJ2-2 and V is TRBV29-1; 8 nucleotides line up with TRBD1. V lost 7 bases, J lost 4 bases, and 8 bases stayed unmatched. Germline V CDR1 and CDR2: SQVTM, ANQGSEA. CDR3 size: 14 residues. Partial CDR3 DNA: TGCAGCGCCGTCGGACAGGGAGGCACCGGGGAG. The encoded protein is CSAVGQGGTGE. From start to end, the CDR3 is CSAVGQGGTGELFF.

Comment on this clone: The read ends 3 residues before the CDR3 terminus; that terminus is restored from the germline J gene. The rearrangement links TRBV6-1 to TRBJ1-1, with 7 bases lining up with TRBD1. V trimming: 2 bases; J trimming: 7 bases; junction bases outside the gene matches: 4. Germline assignment: CDR1 MNHNS and CDR2 SASEGT. The CDR3 loop spans 13 amino acids. The CDR3 protein is CASSELQGDEAFF. CDR3 bases read: TGTGCCAGCAGTGAACTTCAGGGGGATGAA.

In the case of this clone: Read data end 3 residues before the CDR3 end; the end is taken from the germline J gene. V usage is TRBV27 and J usage is TRBJ2-7; D gene ambiguous. Trimming removed 5 bases at V and 2 bases at J, with 16 bases between. CDR1 MNHEY and CDR2 SMNVEV come from the germline V gene (reference sequence). The CDR3 extends over 15 amino acids. CDR3 residues: CASSPTHSATYEQYF. The CDR3 DNA, read in part, is TGTGCCAGCAGTCCAACCCATTCTGCTACCTACGAG.

About this clone itself: Sequencing ends 3 residues short of the CDR3 end; the germline J gene provides the rest. The rearrangement joins TRBV28 to TRBJ2-5; D is unclear. The CDR3 length is 15 residues. The V and J ends lost 3 bases and 0 bases respectively, with 11 bases between them. The germline CDR1 and CDR2 sequences are MDHEN and SYDVKM. The sequenced part of the CDR3 DNA is TGTGCCAGCAGTTTGCCTCTTCGGTACCAAGAGACC. Translating it yields CASSLPLRYQET. The entire CDR3 is CASSLPLRYQETQYF.

As for this clone: The CDR3 end lies 3 residues beyond the end of the read and is filled in from the germline J gene. V gene TRBV11-3 combines with J gene TRBJ2-1; the D gene is possibly TRBD1 (6 bases). The CDR3 runs 14 residues. Germline V gene lookup returns CDR1 SGHNT and CDR2 YENEEA. Trimming took off 5 bases at V and 5 bases at J, with 13 bases between the two ends. The part of the CDR3 DNA that was read is TGTGCCAGCAGCCAGAGGACAGACAACAATGAG. It encodes CASSQRTDNNE. The whole CDR3 reads CASSQRTDNNEQFF.

Concerning this clone: The read terminates 3 residues ahead of where the CDR3 ends, so the germline J gene completes it. This chain links TRBV7-9 with TRBJ1-1; D is unresolved. CDR1 and CDR2 from the germline V gene are SEHNR and FQNEAQ (reference sequence). The length of the CDR3 is 15 residues. The CDR3 sequence is CASSLGTRAQETAFF. CDR3 DNA (partial): TGTGCCAGCAGCTTAGGGACTCGCGCGCAAGAGACC.

For this clone: Read coverage stops 3 residues before the CDR3 terminus; the germline J gene supplies the remainder. J is TRBJ2-4 and V is TRBV7-9, with a tentative D call TRBD1 (6 bases). This CDR3 has 14 amino acids. Germline CDR1 SEHNR, CDR2 FQNEAQ (reference sequence). Partial CDR3 DNA: TGTGCCAGCAGCTTACGGGACATAGACTATGGT. Translating gives CASSLRDIDYG. The CDR3 as a whole reads CASSLRDIDYGQYF.